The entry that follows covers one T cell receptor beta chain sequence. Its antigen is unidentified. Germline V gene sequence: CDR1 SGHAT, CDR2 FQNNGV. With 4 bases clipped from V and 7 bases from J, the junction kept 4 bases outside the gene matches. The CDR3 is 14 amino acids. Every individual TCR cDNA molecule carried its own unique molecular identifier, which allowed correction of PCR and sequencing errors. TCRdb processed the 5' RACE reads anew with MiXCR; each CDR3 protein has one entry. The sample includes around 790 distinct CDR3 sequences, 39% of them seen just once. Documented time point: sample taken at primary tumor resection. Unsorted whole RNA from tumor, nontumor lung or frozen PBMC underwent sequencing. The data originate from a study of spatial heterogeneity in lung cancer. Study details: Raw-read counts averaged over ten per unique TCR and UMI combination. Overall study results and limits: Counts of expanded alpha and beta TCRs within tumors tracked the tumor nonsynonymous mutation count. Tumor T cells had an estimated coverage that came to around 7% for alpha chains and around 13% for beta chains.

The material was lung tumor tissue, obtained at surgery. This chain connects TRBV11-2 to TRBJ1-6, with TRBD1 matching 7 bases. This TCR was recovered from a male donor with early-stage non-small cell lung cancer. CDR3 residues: CASSSDRLNSPLHF. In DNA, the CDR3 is TGTGCCAGCAGCTCGGACAGGCTAAATTCACCCCTCCACTTT.